This passage covers 27 T cell receptor beta chains from one sample sequenced in a study of blood T cell repertoires in COVID-19. Profiling relied on immunoSEQ multiplex PCR, and the TCRdb table lists in-frame clones only, not all of them. The profile covers over 45,000 clones, with roughly four fifths appearing a single time and 7% to 8.5% taken by the ten largest. The sample taken for sequencing was peripheral blood. These receptors were collected from a man in his fifties or sixties with active COVID-19.

V and J are TRBV28 and TRBJ2-5; 7 bases map to TRBD1. Germline CDR1 is MDHEN and CDR2 is SYDVKM. The CDR3 has 16 residues. With 6 bases clipped from V and 2 bases from J, the junction kept 12 bases outside the gene matches. The CDR3 DNA is TGTGCCAGCAGGCCCTCCGGGACAGATAAACAAGAGACCCAGTACTTC. Translated, it gives CASRPSGTDKQETQYF.

This chain connects TRBV19 to TRBJ2-1, with TRBD2 identical over 7 bases. Per the germline V gene, CDR1 is LNHDA and CDR2 is SQIVND (reference sequence). The CDR3 consists of 14 residues. Trimming removed 6 bases from V and 4 bases from J; junction bases left unmatched: 6. CDR3 coding DNA: TGTGCCAGTAGCAGGCGGGGACTATACAATGAGCAGTTCTTC. It specifies CASSRRGLYNEQFF. The variable domain in full, with the rest retrieved from reference TRBV19 and TRBJ2-1, is DGGITQSPKYLFRKEGQNVTLSCEQNLNHDAMYWYRQDPGQGLRLIYYSQIVNDFQKGDIAEGYSVSREKKESFPLTVTSAQKNPTAFYLCASSRRGLYNEQFFGPGTRLTVL.

The rearrangement links TRBV7-8 to TRBJ2-2; D is perhaps TRBD1 (6 bases). This CDR3 is 17 amino acids long. Trimming removed 5 bases at V and 7 bases at J, with 23 bases between. Germline loops: CDR1 SGHVS, CDR2 FQNEAQ. CDR3 protein: CASSKTGEPSSHGELFF. CDR3 DNA: TGTGCCAGCAGCAAGACAGGTGAACCGTCCTCGCACGGGGAGCTGTTTTTT.

V and J are TRBV4-1 and TRBJ1-1; 9 positions match TRBD1. CDR1 is MGHRA, CDR2 YSYEKL, per germline. This CDR3 is built from 14 residues. V shed 4 bases and J 3 bases; nucleotides not matched to a gene: 3. CDR3 protein: CASSPGTGYTEAFF. The CDR3 DNA reads TGCGCCAGCAGCCCCGGGACAGGGTACACTGAAGCTTTCTTT.

J is TRBJ2-7 and V is TRBV5-6; TRBD1 matches at 7 bases. Germline V gene lookup returns CDR1 SGHDT and CDR2 YYEEEE. This CDR3 is built from 15 residues. The ends lost 4 bases at V and 2 bases at J; junction bases unmatched: 9. The CDR3 region is CASSPDRAAPYEQYF. The CDR3 coding sequence is TGTGCCAGCAGCCCCGACAGGGCTGCACCCTACGAGCAGTACTTC.

This rearrangement joins TRBV21-1 to TRBJ2-5; the table's D call of TRBD2 was not tested on the DNA. TRBV21-1 is noted as a pseudogene. The CDR3 contains 14 residues. The CDR3 nucleotides are TGTGCCAGCAGCAGGCGACTAGCGCGAGAGACCCAGTACTTC. It codes for CASSRRLARETQYF.

This clone was found once. The chain is built from TRBV6-5 and TRBJ2-1; 10 bases line up with TRBD1. The CDR3 has 14 amino acids. Germline V gene data show CDR1 as MNHEY and CDR2 as SVGAGI. J was trimmed by 5 bases and V by 6 bases; bases with no gene match: 4. CDR3 region: CASRLTGGNNEQFF. CDR3 DNA: TGTGCCAGCAGGCTGACAGGGGGCAACAATGAGCAGTTCTTC.

V usage is TRBV19 and J usage is TRBJ1-6; 10 nucleotides agree with TRBD1. Germline CDR1 is LNHDA and CDR2 is SQIVND (reference sequence). V lost 5 bases to trimming and J lost 2 bases; unmatched junction nucleotides: 15. The CDR3 has 20 amino acids. CDR3 in amino acids: CASSHTPGQGKKTYNSPLHF. CDR3 in DNA: TGTGCCAGTAGTCATACTCCGGGACAGGGGAAGAAGACCTATAATTCACCCCTCCACTTT. The whole variable domain, remainder taken from reference TRBV19 and TRBJ1-6, is DGGITQSPKYLFRKEGQNVTLSCEQNLNHDAMYWYRQDPGQGLRLIYYSQIVNDFQKGDIAEGYSVSREKKESFPLTVTSAQKNPTAFYLCASSHTPGQGKKTYNSPLHFGNGTRLTVT.

This clone came up a few times. The V gene is TRBV19, the J gene TRBJ2-1; weak D call: TRBD2 (5 bases). The CDR3 extends over 14 amino acids. Germline V CDR1 and CDR2: LNHDA, SQIVND (reference sequence). V was pared by 3 bases and J by 14 bases, with 20 bases between. CDR3 DNA sequence: TGTGCCAGTAGTATTTTAGGGATAACCGACGGGAAGTTCTTC. Encoded protein: CASSILGITDGKFF.

The rearrangement links TRBV19 to TRBJ2-1, with no clear D. Germline CDR1 and CDR2: LNHDA and SQIVND (reference sequence). Trimming took 1 base from V and 10 from J, leaving 11 bases between them. The CDR3 has 13 amino acids. For the CDR3, the DNA is TGTGCCAGTAGTATAGGGAGCTTGCCAGAGCAGTTCTTC. Residues: CASSIGSLPEQFF.

This clone was seen only once. This sequence joins TRBV19 and TRBJ1-5, with unresolved D. The CDR3 has 12 amino acids. CDR1 is LNHDA, CDR2 SQIVND, per germline (reference sequence). V shed 7 bases and J shed 10 bases, with 14 bases lying between them. CDR3 coding DNA: TGTGCCAGTAACTACCCGGCGGGTCCCCAGCATTTT. It specifies CASNYPAGPQHF.

The rearrangement links TRBV5-8 to TRBJ1-2; 7 positions agree with TRBD1. The CDR3 covers 15 residues. Germline-derived CDR1 and CDR2 are SGHTS and YDEGEE. V shed 1 base and J 2 bases; nucleotides not matched to a gene: 5. The CDR3 DNA reads as TGTGCCAGCAGCTTGACAGGGGCCTTCAACTATGGCTACACCTTC. This gives the protein CASSLTGAFNYGYTF.

The V and J genes are TRBV20-1 and TRBJ2-1, with TRBD2 as a possible D gene (5 bases). The CDR3 has 10 residues. CDR1 is DFQATT and CDR2 is SNEGSKA in the germline V gene (reference sequence). V dropped 6 bases and J dropped 12 bases, with 12 bases sitting between them. This chain's CDR3 is CSAPPRGQFF. In DNA, the CDR3 is TGCAGTGCCCCCCCCCGGGGGCAGTTCTTC.

This rearrangement joins TRBV7-2 to TRBJ2-7, with 10 bases lining up with TRBD2. CDR3 length equals 17 residues. The germline CDR1 and CDR2 sequences are SGHTA and FQGNSA. With 5 bases clipped from V and 1 base from J, the junction kept 11 bases outside the gene matches. CDR3 nucleotide sequence: TGTGCCAGCAGCCCTCCCCCCGGGACTAGCGCATCCTACGAGCAGTACTTC. Its protein product is CASSPPPGTSASYEQYF. Full variable domain (rest looked up from reference TRBV7-2 and TRBJ2-7): GAGVSQSPSNKVTEKGKDVELRCDPISGHTALYWYRQSLGQGLEFLIYFQGNSAPDKSGLPSDRFSAERTGGSVSTLTIQRTQQEDSAVYLCASSPPPGTSASYEQYFGPGTRLTVT.

V is TRBV10-3 and J is TRBJ1-6, with 9 bases fitting TRBD1. The CDR3 extends over 15 amino acids. V trimming: 2 bases; J trimming: 7 bases; junction bases outside the gene matches: 3. The V gene's germline CDR1 is ENHRY and CDR2 SYGVKD. The CDR3 loop is CAISETGQGNSPLHF. The CDR3 region has the DNA TGTGCCATCAGTGAGACCGGACAGGGGAATTCACCCCTCCACTTT.

This chain uses TRBV9 with TRBJ1-2; 11 bases align to TRBD1. Germline CDR1 SGDLS, CDR2 YYNGEE. The CDR3 totals 13 residues. V shed 4 bases, J shed 6 bases, and the junction held 2 bases outside the gene matches. This CDR3 reads CASSKDRGHGYTF. CDR3 sequence (DNA): TGTGCCAGCAGCAAGGACAGGGGGCATGGCTACACCTTC.

This chain uses TRBV7-2 with TRBJ2-3, with D maybe TRBD2 (6 bases). The CDR3 consists of 13 residues. V was pared by 5 bases and J by 5 bases, with 11 bases between. The germline CDR1 and CDR2 sequences are SGHTA and FQGNSA. CDR3 in amino acids: CASSPLRGDTQYF. The DNA for the CDR3 is TGTGCCAGCAGCCCGTTGCGGGGAGATACGCAGTATTTT.

V is TRBV11-2 and J is TRBJ2-2; TRBD1 matches at 7 bases. Germline assignment: CDR1 SGHAT and CDR2 FQNNGV. V lost 6 bases, J lost 9 bases, and 13 bases stayed unmatched. This CDR3 is 15 amino acids long. CDR3 region: CASSLLTGAGWELFF. The CDR3 DNA follows: TGTGCCAGCAGTTTACTTACAGGGGCGGGTTGGGAGCTGTTTTTT.

The CDR3 spells CASSLGTVGTGGTEAFF. CDR3 coding DNA: TGTGCCAGCAGCTTAGGTACAGTAGGGACAGGGGGCACTGAAGCTTTCTTT. The chain recombines TRBV7-9 with TRBJ1-1; 11 nucleotides line up with TRBD1. Germline-derived CDR1 and CDR2 are SEHNR and FQNEAQ (reference sequence). The CDR3 length is 17 residues. Losses at the gene ends were 1 base for V and 4 bases for J; bases not matched to a gene: 8.

The V call is TRBV6-6, the J call TRBJ1-1, with 7 bases that match TRBD1. V lost 0 bases, J lost 11 bases, and 3 bases stayed unmatched. This CDR3 comprises 12 residues. CDR1 is MNHNY and CDR2 is SVGAGI in the germline V gene (reference sequence). The CDR3 nucleotides read TGTGCCAGCAGTTACTCGACAGGGCAGGCTTTCTTT. Translating it yields CASSYSTGQAFF.

The V gene is TRBV14, the J gene TRBJ2-5, with TRBD2 identical over 11 bases. This CDR3 has 19 amino acids. Germline V lookup: CDR1 SGHDN, CDR2 FVKESK. The trim removed 0 bases at V and 4 bases at J, leaving 13 bases unmatched. CDR3 region: CASSQESGLAGGAAETQYF. DNA for the CDR3: TGTGCCAGCAGCCAAGAATCTGGTCTAGCGGGAGGTGCCGCAGAGACCCAGTACTTC.

The V gene is TRBV6-2 or TRBV6-3, the J gene TRBJ2-1; no definite D call. The germline V and J ends were trimmed by 6 bases and 2 bases, with 14 bases remaining between them. This CDR3 region has 15 residues. CDR1 and CDR2 from the germline V gene are MNHEY and SVGEGT. The CDR3 protein is CASSVSDPAYNEQFF. The CDR3 bases are TGTGCCAGCAGCGTCTCAGATCCTGCCTACAATGAGCAGTTCTTC.

V and J are TRBV3-1 (or the pseudogene TRBV3-2) and TRBJ2-2; a weak D match, TRBD1 (5 bases). Germline-derived CDR1 and CDR2 are LGHDT and YNNKEL (reference sequence). The length of the CDR3 is 12 residues. V lost 1 base and J 8 bases, leaving 5 bases between the germline ends. CDR3 in DNA: TGTGCCAGCAGCCAAGCAGGGGGGGAGCTGTTTTTT. This gives the protein CASSQAGGELFF.

This chain links TRBV18 with TRBJ2-7, with TRBD2 matching 15 bases. Germline V lookup: CDR1 KGHSH, CDR2 LQKENI. Trimming cost V 3 bases and J 5 bases; bases outside gene matches: 8. The CDR3 has 17 residues. CDR3 sequence reads: CASSPPGLAGGVNEQYF. The CDR3 nucleotides are TGTGCCAGCTCACCCCCAGGACTAGCGGGAGGGGTGAACGAGCAGTACTTC. Complete variable domain (other parts from reference TRBV18 and TRBJ2-7): NAGVMQNPRHLVRRRGQEARLRCSPMKGHSHVYWYRQLPEEGLKFMVYLQKENIIDESGMPKERFSAEFPKEGPSILRIQQVVRGDSAAYFCASSPPGLAGGVNEQYFGPGTRLTVT.

The chain joins TRBV6-5 to TRBJ2-5; 9 bases agree with TRBD1. There are 14 residues in the CDR3. Germline trimming cut 6 bases from V and 4 bases from J; bases unmatched to any gene: 6. The germline V gene encodes CDR1 MNHEY and CDR2 SVGAGI. The DNA for the CDR3 is TGTGCCAGCAGCGGACAGGGGTCCAGAGAGACCCAGTACTTC. Protein: CASSGQGSRETQYF.

The chain has TRBV11-2 and TRBJ2-3; D remains unclear. The V gene's germline CDR1 is SGHAT and CDR2 FQNNGV. Trimming took off 3 bases at V and 1 base at J, with 5 bases between the two ends. CDR3 length: 13 amino acids. CDR3 amino acids: CASSFGGTDTQYF. The CDR3 DNA reads TGTGCCAGCAGCTTCGGAGGCACAGATACGCAGTATTTT.

J is TRBJ2-5 and V is TRBV27; 9 positions match TRBD1. The CDR3 has 12 amino acids. V lost 9 bases to trimming and J lost 5 bases; unmatched junction nucleotides: 4. Germline CDR1 and CDR2: MNHEY and SMNVEV (reference sequence). The CDR3 protein is CASSDRGETQYF. CDR3 DNA sequence: TGTGCCAGTTCGGACAGGGGCGAGACCCAGTACTTC.